This TCR beta chain was found in a study of blood T cell repertoires in COVID-19. Produced via immunoSEQ multiplex PCR; TCRdb's table is partial and in-frame only. The sample includes about 270,000 clones, about 90% of them seen just once. There are 13 residues in the CDR3. The germline V and J ends were trimmed by 3 bases and 5 bases, with 13 bases remaining between them. CDR1 and CDR2 (germline): GTSNPN, SVGIG (reference sequence). Donors in Cohort 3 who had recovered were those with two negative PCRs, healthcare professional clearance, or resolution of their symptoms. Material for sequencing was PBMCs or T cells enriched from blood (not recorded which). The rearrangement joins TRBV30 to TRBJ2-5, with D unclear. The TCR was taken from a woman aged 60-70 years who had recovered from COVID-19. CDR3 DNA sequence: TGTGCCTGGAGCGGCGTAACGAGGGAGACCCAGTACTTC. Translating gives CAWSGVTRETQYF.